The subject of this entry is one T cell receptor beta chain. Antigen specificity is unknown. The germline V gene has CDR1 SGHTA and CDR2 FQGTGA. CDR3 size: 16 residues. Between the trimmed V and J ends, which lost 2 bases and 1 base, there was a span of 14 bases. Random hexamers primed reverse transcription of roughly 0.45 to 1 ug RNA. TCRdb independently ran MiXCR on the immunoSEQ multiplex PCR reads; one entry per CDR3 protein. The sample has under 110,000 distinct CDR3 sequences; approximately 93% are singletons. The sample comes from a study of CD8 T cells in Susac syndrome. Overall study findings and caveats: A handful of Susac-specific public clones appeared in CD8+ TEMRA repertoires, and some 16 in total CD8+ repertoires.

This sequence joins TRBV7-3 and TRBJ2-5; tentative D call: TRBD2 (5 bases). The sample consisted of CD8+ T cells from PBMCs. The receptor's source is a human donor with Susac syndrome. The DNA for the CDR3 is TGTGCCAGCAGCTTATTGGCGGGTCCAACCCAAGAGACCCAGTACTTC. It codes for CASSLLAGPTQETQYF.